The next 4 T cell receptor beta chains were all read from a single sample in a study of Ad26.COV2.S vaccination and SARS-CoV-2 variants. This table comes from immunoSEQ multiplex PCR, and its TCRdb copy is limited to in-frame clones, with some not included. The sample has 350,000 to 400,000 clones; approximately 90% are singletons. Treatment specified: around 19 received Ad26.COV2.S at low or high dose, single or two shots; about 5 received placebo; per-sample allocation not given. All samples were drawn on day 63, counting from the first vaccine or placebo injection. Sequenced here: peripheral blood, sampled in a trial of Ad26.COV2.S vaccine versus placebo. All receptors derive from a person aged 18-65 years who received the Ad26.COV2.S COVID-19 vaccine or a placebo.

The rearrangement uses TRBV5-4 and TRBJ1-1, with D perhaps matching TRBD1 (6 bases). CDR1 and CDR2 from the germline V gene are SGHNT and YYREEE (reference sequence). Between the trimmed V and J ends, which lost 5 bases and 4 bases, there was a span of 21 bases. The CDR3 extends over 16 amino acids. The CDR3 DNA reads TGTGCCAGCAGTTCGGGCGGGGGCCCGAGGAGCACTGAAGCTTTCTTT. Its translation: CASSSGGGPRSTEAFF.

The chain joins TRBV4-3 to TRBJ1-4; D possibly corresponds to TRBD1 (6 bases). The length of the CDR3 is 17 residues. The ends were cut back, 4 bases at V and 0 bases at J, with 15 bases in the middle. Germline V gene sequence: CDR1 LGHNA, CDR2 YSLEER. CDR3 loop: CASSPRGRAATNEKLFF. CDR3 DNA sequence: TGCGCCAGCAGCCCTAGGGGGAGGGCTGCAACTAATGAAAAACTGTTTTTT.

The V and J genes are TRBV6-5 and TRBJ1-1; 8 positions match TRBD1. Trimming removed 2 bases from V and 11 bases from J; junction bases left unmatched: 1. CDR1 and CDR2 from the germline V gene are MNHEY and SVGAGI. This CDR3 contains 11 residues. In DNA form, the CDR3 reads TGTGCCAGCAGTTACAGGGACAGGGCTTTCTTT. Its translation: CASSYRDRAFF.

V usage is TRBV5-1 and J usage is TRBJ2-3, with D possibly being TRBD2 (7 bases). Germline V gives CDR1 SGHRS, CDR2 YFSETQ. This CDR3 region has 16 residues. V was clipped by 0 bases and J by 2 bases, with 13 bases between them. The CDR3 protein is CASSLARGGFTDTQYF. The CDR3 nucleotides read TGCGCCAGCAGCTTGGCCCGCGGGGGCTTCACAGATACGCAGTATTTT.